What follows are 27 T cell receptor beta chains derived from one specimen sequenced in a study of shared clonotypes between healthy human individuals. Clones were read by immunoSEQ multiplex PCR, and TCRdb kept only the in-frame ones, dropping some. This repertoire shows approximately 2.5 million clones, approximately 94% found once; its top ten account for 0.36%. The sequenced sample consisted of naive CD4+ T cells from PBMCs. Subset specified: CD45RA+ positively selected. The receptors stem from a young man in good health. Some clones in this sample may be carry-over from other donors' samples.

This clone came up once. The rearrangement joins TRBV4-2 to TRBJ1-4; the D is unclear. The CDR3 covers 17 residues. CDR1 and CDR2 (germline): LGHNA, YNFKEQ. The V end was cut by 1 base, the J end by 4 bases, with 16 bases between. The CDR3 DNA is TGTGCCAGCAGCCAAGTCCAAGCCCGGGCGGGTAATGAAAAACTGTTTTTT. Its translation is CASSQVQARAGNEKLFF.

V is TRBV4-2 and J is TRBJ2-3, with no clear D. Germline-derived CDR1 and CDR2 are LGHNA and YNFKEQ. The CDR3 spans 13 residues. V lost 0 bases and J 6 bases, leaving 7 bases between the germline ends. This chain's CDR3 is CASSQETVDTQYF. For the CDR3, the DNA is TGTGCCAGCAGCCAAGAAACGGTGGATACGCAGTATTTT.

The rearrangement joins TRBV19 to TRBJ2-1, with D maybe TRBD1 (6 bases). The CDR3 loop spans 12 amino acids. V dropped 6 bases and J dropped 9 bases, with 12 bases sitting between them. Germline CDR1 reads LNHDA; CDR2 reads SQIVND (reference sequence). The DNA for the CDR3 is TGTGCCAGTAGGCCTACAGGGAGTGAGCAGTTCTTC. Encoded protein: CASRPTGSEQFF.

CDR3 protein: CASSPQEPGEETQYF. In DNA form, the CDR3 reads TGCGCCAGCAGCCCGCAGGAGCCGGGAGAGGAGACCCAGTACTTC. The chain recombines TRBV5-1 with TRBJ2-5; tentative D call: TRBD2 (6 bases). V lost 4 bases and J lost 5, with 18 bases in between. CDR1 and CDR2 (germline): SGHRS, YFSETQ. This CDR3 is 15 amino acids long.

The chain uses TRBV5-4 and TRBJ2-3; no definite D call. This CDR3 region has 13 residues. Germline V CDR1 and CDR2: SGHNT, YYREEE (reference sequence). V lost 0 bases and J lost 4, with 6 bases in between. CDR3 bases: TGTGCCAGCAGCTTGGGTCCCGCAGATACGCAGTATTTT. It encodes CASSLGPADTQYF.

This clone was counted only a few times. The rearrangement joins TRBV2 to TRBJ1-5; possible D gene TRBD1, 5 bases. Germline loops: CDR1 SNHLY, CDR2 FYNNEI. CDR3 size: 15 residues. V shed 6 bases and J shed 0 bases, with 12 bases lying between them. DNA for the CDR3: TGTGCCAGCAGCGGTTTAGGGACTAGCAATCAGCCCCAGCATTTT. Its protein is CASSGLGTSNQPQHF.

This clone was seen once. The chain is built from TRBV10-3 and TRBJ2-3, with D possibly being TRBD2 (6 bases). Germline V gene sequence: CDR1 ENHRY, CDR2 SYGVKD. There are 19 residues in the CDR3. The germline V and J ends were trimmed by 0 bases and 1 base, with 20 bases remaining between them. Here the CDR3 DNA reads TGTGCCATCAGTGAGTCGATGGCGGGACGGGGCGGGGGCACAGATACGCAGTATTTT. Protein sequence: CAISESMAGRGGGTDTQYF.

As to this clone: The sample contains more than one DNA sequence encoding this CDR3. The chain recombines TRBV18 with TRBJ2-7; D ambiguous. The CDR3 contains 11 residues. V was clipped by 6 bases and J by 2 bases, with 5 bases between them. Looked up from germline, CDR1 is KGHSH and CDR2 is LQKENI. CDR3 protein: CASSPAYEQYF. The CDR3 nucleotides are TGTGCCAGCTCTCCGGCCTACGAGCAGTACTTC.

This clone was counted only a few times. The chain has TRBV30 and TRBJ1-5; TRBD1 is a possible D gene (6 bases). The V end was cut by 2 bases, the J end by 7 bases, with 12 bases between. Germline assignment: CDR1 GTSNPN and CDR2 SVGIG (reference sequence). The CDR3 is 13 amino acids. The CDR3 reads CAWSSTGSQPQHF. As DNA, the CDR3 is TGTGCCTGGAGTAGTACAGGGAGCCAGCCCCAGCATTTT.

Comment on this clone: Other DNA sequences of this sample code for an identical CDR3. The J gene is TRBJ1-5, the V gene TRBV7-3; D is ambiguous. The germline gives CDR1 SGHTA, CDR2 FQGTGA. V was pared by 5 bases and J by 4 bases, with 9 bases between. The CDR3 is 13 residues long. CDR3 protein: CASSPSPNQPQHF. In DNA, the CDR3 is TGTGCCAGCAGCCCGTCTCCGAATCAGCCCCAGCATTTT.

The genes are TRBV7-6 and TRBJ2-7; tentative D call: TRBD2 (6 bases). Trimming removed 1 base at V and 0 bases at J, with 13 bases between. Per germline, CDR1 SGHVS and CDR2 FNYEAQ. This CDR3 has 16 amino acids. The CDR3 protein is CASSLEPSASSYEQYF. DNA for the CDR3: TGTGCCAGCAGCTTAGAGCCTAGCGCGAGCTCCTACGAGCAGTACTTC.

The J gene is TRBJ2-5, the V gene TRBV28; maybe TRBD2 (6 bases). The germline CDR1 and CDR2 sequences are MDHEN and SYDVKM. Trimming pared 6 bases from V and 0 bases from J, leaving 20 bases between. CDR3 length: 17 residues. Here the CDR3 reads CASRPILAVQYQETQYF. The DNA for the CDR3 is TGTGCCAGCAGGCCCATCTTAGCGGTTCAGTACCAAGAGACCCAGTACTTC.

The rearrangement uses TRBV5-1 and TRBJ1-2, with D uncertain. V lost 4 bases, J lost 4 bases, and 11 bases lay in between. This CDR3 has 13 amino acids. Germline V lookup: CDR1 SGHRS, CDR2 YFSETQ. CDR3 loop: CASSPDESYGYTF. CDR3 in DNA: TGCGCCAGCAGCCCGGACGAGTCCTATGGCTACACCTTC. The full variable domain, in which reference TRBV5-1 and TRBJ1-2 provide the parts outside the CDR3, is KAGVTQTPRYLIKTRGQQVTLSCSPISGHRSVSWYQQTPGQGLQFLFEYFSETQRNKGNFPGRFSGRQFSNSRSEMNVSTLELGDSALYLCASSPDESYGYTFGSGTRLTVV.

The V gene is TRBV5-1, the J gene TRBJ2-5; D unresolved. Trimming cost V 0 bases and J 2 bases, with 11 bases left between them. The CDR3 is 15 amino acids. Germline V gene data show CDR1 as SGHRS and CDR2 as YFSETQ. CDR3 sequence: CASSLEPSRQETQYF. The CDR3 DNA reads TGCGCCAGCAGCTTGGAACCCTCAAGGCAAGAGACCCAGTACTTC.

The chain joins TRBV7-9 to TRBJ2-5; TRBD1 matches 9 bases. V shed 5 bases and J 5 bases; nucleotides not matched to a gene: 3. The CDR3 loop spans 13 amino acids. CDR1 is SEHNR, CDR2 FQNEAQ, per germline (reference sequence). The CDR3 coding sequence is TGTGCCAGCAGCCACAGGGGGCTGGAGACCCAGTACTTC. It is translated as CASSHRGLETQYF.

This chain connects TRBV7-9 to TRBJ1-2, with 10 bases lining up with TRBD1. This CDR3 spans 15 amino acids. J was trimmed by 8 bases and V by 1 base; bases with no gene match: 7. CDR1 is SEHNR, CDR2 FQNEAQ, per germline (reference sequence). Here the CDR3 DNA reads TGTGCCAGCAGCTTAGGGGGACAGGGGAGAGGAGGCTACACCTTC. It yields the protein CASSLGGQGRGGYTF.

The genes are TRBV6-1 and TRBJ1-4; D unclear. The CDR3 has 15 amino acids. Looked up from germline, CDR1 is MNHNS and CDR2 is SASEGT. V shed 2 bases and J shed 7 bases, with 14 bases lying between them. CDR3 protein: CASSEMRGFAEKLFF. In nucleotides, the CDR3 is TGTGCCAGCAGTGAAATGCGGGGATTCGCTGAAAAACTGTTTTTT.

Note on this clone: In the same sample, other DNA sequences code for this CDR3. The V and J genes are TRBV28 and TRBJ2-5; 12 positions match TRBD1. This CDR3 is built from 15 residues. Germline V gene lookup returns CDR1 MDHEN and CDR2 SYDVKM. Losses at the gene ends were 6 bases for V and 4 bases for J; bases not matched to a gene: 6. The chain's CDR3 is CASSPGTGGRETQYF. The DNA of the CDR3 is TGTGCCAGCAGCCCCGGGACAGGGGGCCGAGAGACCCAGTACTTC. Full variable domain (remainder filled in from reference TRBV28 and TRBJ2-5): DVKVTQSSRYLVKRTGEKVFLECVQDMDHENMFWYRQDPGLGLRLIYFSYDVKMKEKGDIPEGYSVSREKKERFSLILESASTNQTSMYLCASSPGTGGRETQYFGPGTRLLVL.

The count of this clone is one. The rearrangement uses TRBV19 and TRBJ1-2, with TRBD1 identical over 8 bases. Germline V lookup: CDR1 LNHDA, CDR2 SQIVND (reference sequence). The CDR3 spans 18 residues. Trimming took 2 bases from V and 6 from J; bases not matched to a gene: 17. DNA for the CDR3: TGTGCCAGTAGTATAAGTGGACAGGGCGTTGTAAGGGGAAATGGCTACACCTTC. Encoded protein: CASSISGQGVVRGNGYTF.

V usage is TRBV29-1 and J usage is TRBJ2-7, with D perhaps matching TRBD1 (5 bases). CDR1 is SQVTM and CDR2 is ANQGSEA in the germline V gene. V was shortened by 3 bases and J by 5 bases, with 11 bases between the two germline ends. There are 12 residues in the CDR3. The CDR3 nucleotides are TGCAGCGTTGATGCAGGGATCAACGAGCAGTACTTC. Its protein is CSVDAGINEQYF.

This clone has a single count. The gene calls are TRBV15 and TRBJ2-7; 8 bases match TRBD1. Looked up from germline, CDR1 is LNHNV and CDR2 is YYDKDF (reference sequence). The V segment lost 1 base and the J segment 2 bases; nucleotides outside the gene matches: 4. The CDR3 has 15 residues. The CDR3 loop is CATSRVGQVTYEQYF. CDR3 coding DNA: TGTGCCACCAGCAGAGTGGGACAGGTCACCTACGAGCAGTACTTC.

This clone was seen just once. CDR3 coding DNA: TGCGCCAGCAACGGACAGGGGGGCACAGATACGCAGTATTTT. It specifies CASNGQGGTDTQYF. V is TRBV5-1 and J is TRBJ2-3; TRBD1 agrees at 10 bases. The CDR3 is made up of 14 amino acids. V lost 6 bases to trimming and J lost 1 base; unmatched junction nucleotides: 2. Germline CDR1 SGHRS, CDR2 YFSETQ.

This clone was seen once. The CDR3 is CASSSTSAQGSTYEQYF. The CDR3 DNA reads as TGCGCCAGCAGCTCGACTAGCGCCCAGGGGAGCACCTACGAGCAGTACTTC. This chain uses TRBV5-1 with TRBJ2-7, with 8 positions matching TRBD2. The CDR3 has 17 amino acids. Germline CDR1 SGHRS, CDR2 YFSETQ. V gave up 3 bases and J gave up 2 bases; unmatched junction bases: 13. The whole variable domain, filled in from reference TRBV5-1 and TRBJ2-7, reads KAGVTQTPRYLIKTRGQQVTLSCSPISGHRSVSWYQQTPGQGLQFLFEYFSETQRNKGNFPGRFSGRQFSNSRSEMNVSTLELGDSALYLCASSSTSAQGSTYEQYFGPGTRLTVT.

This chain links TRBV10-3 with TRBJ2-3; D may be TRBD1 (5 bases). Germline V CDR1 and CDR2: ENHRY, SYGVKD. CDR3 length equals 15 residues. Trimming took off 4 bases at V and 4 bases at J, with 15 bases between the two ends. In nucleotides, the CDR3 is TGTGCCATCAGTGCCTCAGGGTTTGGGTCAGATACGCAGTATTTT. This encodes CAISASGFGSDTQYF.

This chain connects TRBV4-3 to TRBJ1-3, with D uncertain. Germline CDR1 reads LGHNA; CDR2 reads YSLEER. This CDR3 contains 13 residues. V was pared by 0 bases and J by 7 bases, with 7 bases between. DNA of the CDR3: TGCGCCAGCAGCCAAGAGTTGGGGAACACCATATATTTT. Encoded protein: CASSQELGNTIYF.

The rearrangement links TRBV5-6 to TRBJ1-3, with 9 bases aligning to TRBD1. CDR1 is SGHDT, CDR2 YYEEEE, per germline. Trimming removed 4 bases from V and 9 bases from J; junction bases left unmatched: 8. The CDR3 runs to 14 residues. Here the CDR3 DNA reads TGTGCCAGCAGCAATCCGGGACAGGGAGTCACCATATATTTT. Its protein is CASSNPGQGVTIYF.

The CDR3 sequence is CASKGPPMSNQPQHF. As DNA, the CDR3 is TGTGCCAGCAAGGGGCCGCCTATGAGCAATCAGCCCCAGCATTTT. J is TRBJ1-5 and V is TRBV28; TRBD1 might be the D (5 bases). Germline CDR1 is MDHEN and CDR2 is SYDVKM. V lost 7 bases and J 1 base, leaving 14 bases between the germline ends. This CDR3 region has 15 residues.